The TCR beta chain described here comes from a study of CXCR3-negative and CXCR3-positive naive CD8 T cells. Whole-study results and caveats: TRB CDR3s of CXCR3-positive naive cells were more hydrophobic than those of CXCR3-negative naive cells. Similar TRBV-TRBJ usage characterized naive CXCR3-negative and CXCR3-positive cells; memory cells differed.

As concerns this clonotype: Antigen: not known.

Researchers prepared the TRB cDNA libraries using 5' RACE with UMI labels. Using the 5' RACE reads, TCRdb records one entry per CDR3 protein without DNA. The specimen's table records around 84,000 distinct CDR3 sequences. The CDR3 covers 14 residues. Germline assignment: CDR1 LGHNA and CDR2 YSLEER. The receptor comes from a human donor in good health. Some clones in this sample may be carry-over from other donors' samples. The rearrangement uses TRBV4-3 and TRBJ2-1. The sample was naive CXCR3+ CD8+ T cells from blood. Subset given: CD45RO-CCR7+CD27+CD95- naive CD8+ T cells expressing CXCR3 (TNR3+). CDR3 protein: CASSQDPSYNEQFF.